These 27 T cell receptor beta chains originate from one sample sequenced in a study of a mutant IDH1 vaccine in newly diagnosed glioma. Time point indicated: baseline, week 1 (first vaccination visit). Treatment of the sample: pre-vaccination baseline after standard-of-care therapy. Only in-frame clones appear in the TCRdb table, and some are missing; sequencing was by immunoSEQ multiplex PCR. The data contain some 56,000 clones, approximately 91% of them seen just once; the ten biggest clones take up around 2.5%. The material was PBMCs, obtained from a glioma patient treated with radiotherapy, temozolomide or both. The receptor source for this set is a man aged 45-60 years with glioma.

This clone has just one count. The rearrangement uses TRBV27 and TRBJ2-7, with D perhaps TRBD1 (5 bases). The CDR3 length is 14 residues. Germline CDR1 reads MNHEY; CDR2 reads SMNVEV (reference sequence). The ends were cut back, 2 bases at V and 4 bases at J, with 12 bases in the middle. The CDR3 coding sequence is TGTGCCAGCAGTTTAGGGCAGGGATGGTACGAGCAGTACTTC. It is translated as CASSLGQGWYEQYF.

The DNA of the CDR3 is TGTGCCACCAGCAGAGGTAGCGGGGGCCCCTCCACAGATACGCAGTATTTT. Translated: CATSRGSGGPSTDTQYF. The chain uses TRBV15 and TRBJ2-3; 9 bases align to TRBD2. The CDR3 has 17 amino acids. J was trimmed by 2 bases and V by 1 base; bases with no gene match: 7. Germline CDR1 and CDR2: LNHNV and YYDKDF (reference sequence).

V usage is TRBV15 and J usage is TRBJ2-3, with D tentatively TRBD1 (6 bases). The CDR3 runs to 15 residues. V was clipped by 6 bases and J by 2 bases, with 15 bases between them. Per the germline V gene, CDR1 is LNHNV and CDR2 is YYDKDF (reference sequence). In nucleotides, the CDR3 is TGTGCCACCAGGGACAGTCACACCCCCACAGATACGCAGTATTTT. As protein: CATRDSHTPTDTQYF.

The chain links TRBV5-1 to TRBJ1-1, with 9 bases matching TRBD1. The V segment lost 6 bases and the J segment 6 bases; nucleotides outside the gene matches: 6. The CDR3 is 13 amino acids. The germline V gene encodes CDR1 SGHRS and CDR2 YFSETQ. DNA of the CDR3: TGCGCCAGCAAACGGGACAGGGTCTCTGAAGCTTTCTTT. It specifies CASKRDRVSEAFF.

This chain uses TRBV5-5 with TRBJ1-5; no reliable D call. In germline, CDR1 is SGHKS, CDR2 YYEKEE (reference sequence). This CDR3 comprises 16 residues. Trimming left V 0 bases short and J 0 bases short, with 10 bases between. The CDR3 loop reads CASSLGHMVSNQPQHF. CDR3 DNA: TGTGCCAGCAGCTTGGGCCATATGGTTAGCAATCAGCCCCAGCATTTT.

V is TRBV9 and J is TRBJ1-5, with TRBD1 matching 9 bases. V lost 6 bases and J lost 4; bases outside the gene matches: 11. CDR1 is SGDLS, CDR2 YYNGEE, per germline. This CDR3 spans 16 amino acids. This CDR3 is CASTTHLDRGNQPQHF. As DNA, the CDR3 is TGTGCCAGCACCACCCATCTAGACAGGGGGAATCAGCCCCAGCATTTT.

This sequence joins TRBV9 and TRBJ1-2; 7 nucleotides line up with TRBD1. The junction had 5 bases not matched to a gene; V was cut back by 0 bases and J by 6 bases. This CDR3 is 14 amino acids long. Germline-derived CDR1 and CDR2 are SGDLS and YYNGEE. The CDR3 sequence is CASSVAPGTDGYTF. The DNA of the CDR3 is TGTGCCAGCAGCGTAGCTCCCGGGACAGATGGCTACACCTTC.

The J gene is TRBJ2-5, the V gene TRBV28, with D perhaps assigned TRBD1 or TRBD2 (6 bases each). This CDR3 has 13 amino acids. Looked up from germline, CDR1 is MDHEN and CDR2 is SYDVKM. The germline V and J ends were trimmed by 7 bases and 5 bases, with 14 bases remaining between them. The CDR3 spells CASMTGAGETQYF. The CDR3 bases are TGTGCCAGCATGACGGGGGCCGGGGAGACCCAGTACTTC.

The V gene is TRBV30, the J gene TRBJ1-5; weak D call: TRBD1 (5 bases). Germline V CDR1 and CDR2: GTSNPN, SVGIG (reference sequence). The CDR3 is made up of 14 amino acids. The V end lost 2 bases, the J end lost 0 bases, and 8 bases lay between the germline ends. The CDR3 sequence: CAWSKGPSNQPQHF. The CDR3, as DNA: TGTGCCTGGAGTAAGGGGCCTAGCAATCAGCCCCAGCATTTT. The variable domain in full, with the rest retrieved from reference TRBV30 and TRBJ1-5, is SQTIHQWPATLVQPVGSPLSLECTVEGTSNPNLYWYRQAAGRGLQLLFYSVGIGQISSEVPQNLSASRPQDRQFILSSKKLLLSDSGFYLCAWSKGPSNQPQHFGDGTRLSIL.

The chain joins TRBV6-5 to TRBJ1-5; D is unclear. Trimming removed 5 bases at V and 2 bases at J, with 7 bases between. The germline gives CDR1 MNHEY, CDR2 SVGAGI. The CDR3 totals 13 residues. CDR3 residues: CASSREGNQPQHF. The CDR3, as DNA: TGTGCCAGCAGTCGAGAAGGCAATCAGCCCCAGCATTTT.

The V call is TRBV15, the J call TRBJ2-1; 8 bases line up with TRBD2. Germline CDR1 reads LNHNV; CDR2 reads YYDKDF (reference sequence). The CDR3 totals 16 residues. The V and J ends lost 0 bases and 4 bases, in that order; junction bases with no gene match: 5. CDR3 sequence reads: CATSRDFSGEYNEQFF. CDR3 nucleotide sequence: TGTGCCACCAGCAGAGATTTTAGCGGGGAATACAATGAGCAGTTCTTC.

This clone appeared a few times. The chain carries TRBV29-1 and TRBJ1-1; no reliable D call. Trimming took 0 bases from V and 7 from J, leaving 9 bases between them. The CDR3 length is 12 residues. Per germline, CDR1 SQVTM and CDR2 ANQGSEA. In DNA form, the CDR3 reads TGCAGCGTTGAAGATTATGACTTTGAAGCTTTCTTT. Protein product: CSVEDYDFEAFF. Complete variable domain (other parts from reference TRBV29-1 and TRBJ1-1): SAVISQKPSRDICQRGTSLTIQCQVDSQVTMMFWYRQQPGQSLTLIATANQGSEATYESGFVIDKFPISRPNLTFSTLTVSNMSPEDSSIYLCSVEDYDFEAFFGQGTRLTVV.

CDR3: CASSIQADYEQYF. The CDR3 DNA sequence: TGTGCCAGTAGTATCCAGGCCGACTACGAGCAGTACTTC. The chain joins TRBV19 to TRBJ2-7; no clear D. V was trimmed by 3 bases and J by 3 bases, leaving 9 bases between them. The CDR3 spans 13 residues. CDR1 and CDR2 from the germline V gene are LNHDA and SQIVND (reference sequence).

In nucleotides, the CDR3 is TGTGCCAGCAGCTTGGGAGTGGGGGAGCTGTTTTTT. Protein: CASSLGVGELFF. The chain joins TRBV7-9 to TRBJ2-2; tentative D call: TRBD2 (5 bases). The V and J ends lost 3 bases and 8 bases respectively, with 7 bases between them. The length of the CDR3 is 12 residues. CDR1 and CDR2 from the germline V gene are SEHNR and FQNEAQ (reference sequence).

The rearrangement uses TRBV6-1 and TRBJ2-2, with TRBD1 as a possible D gene (6 bases). This CDR3 is 11 amino acids long. The germline V gene encodes CDR1 MNHNS and CDR2 SASEGT. The CDR3 DNA follows: TGTGCGGTCAGGGGCACCGGGGAGCTGTTTTTT. This encodes CAVRGTGELFF.

In this sample, this clone turned up once. The chain joins TRBV20-1 to TRBJ1-1; unclear D gene. Germline CDR1 and CDR2: DFQATT and SNEGSKA (reference sequence). The germline V and J ends were trimmed by 0 bases and 11 bases, with 10 bases remaining between them. The CDR3 is made up of 11 amino acids. CDR3 sequence: CSARDGVVAFF. The CDR3 DNA is TGCAGTGCTAGAGATGGTGTCGTGGCTTTCTTT.

V is TRBV2 and J is TRBJ2-7, with D perhaps TRBD1 (5 bases). V dropped 1 base and J dropped 2 bases, with 18 bases sitting between them. This CDR3 contains 17 residues. Per the germline V gene, CDR1 is SNHLY and CDR2 is FYNNEI. The CDR3 DNA reads as TGTGCCAGCAGTGAAGGCGGTTTCCAGGGTTTTACCTACGAGCAGTACTTC. It translates to CASSEGGFQGFTYEQYF.

The V and J genes are TRBV2 and TRBJ1-4; no definite D call. This CDR3 spans 16 amino acids. Germline V CDR1 and CDR2: SNHLY, FYNNEI. V was shortened by 6 bases and J by 8 bases, with 22 bases between the two germline ends. CDR3 sequence reads: CASRMLDSIKREKLFF. The CDR3, as DNA: TGTGCCAGCAGGATGCTTGACTCGATTAAAAGAGAAAAACTGTTTTTT.

V usage is TRBV7-9 and J usage is TRBJ1-1, with D perhaps matching TRBD1 (5 bases). The V gene lost 4 bases and the J gene lost 6 bases, with 18 bases spanning the gap. The CDR3 length is 15 residues. Germline V gives CDR1 SEHNR, CDR2 FQNEAQ (reference sequence). The CDR3 spells CASSYPHQQAAEAFF. CDR3 bases: TGTGCCAGCAGCTACCCCCATCAACAGGCCGCTGAAGCTTTCTTT.

J is TRBJ2-3 and V is TRBV5-1; TRBD1 aligns across 8 bases. The J segment lost 2 bases and the V segment lost 3 bases, leaving 5 bases of the junction unmatched. CDR3 length: 15 residues. The germline gives CDR1 SGHRS, CDR2 YFSETQ. CDR3: CASSSDRVHTDTQYF. The CDR3 DNA sequence: TGCGCCAGCAGCTCGGACAGGGTCCACACAGATACGCAGTATTTT.

The chain carries TRBV7-2 and TRBJ2-3; perhaps D is TRBD1 or TRBD2 (5 bases each). Germline assignment: CDR1 SGHTA and CDR2 FQGNSA. The CDR3 consists of 16 residues. Trimming cost V 0 bases and J 0 bases, with 10 bases left between them. CDR3 loop: CASSLAGGTSTDTQYF. The DNA for the CDR3 is TGTGCCAGCAGCTTAGCTGGGGGTACTAGCACAGATACGCAGTATTTT.

V gene TRBV5-1 combines with J gene TRBJ2-1, with a possible D match to TRBD1 (7 bases). Trimming shortened V by 5 bases and J by 8 bases, and 14 bases separated the two germline ends. Germline CDR1 SGHRS, CDR2 YFSETQ. The CDR3 is made up of 13 amino acids. CDR3: CASRSTGRHEQFF. For the CDR3, the DNA is TGCGCCAGCAGGTCGACAGGGAGGCATGAGCAGTTCTTC. Filled out from reference TRBV5-1 and TRBJ2-1, the complete variable domain reads KAGVTQTPRYLIKTRGQQVTLSCSPISGHRSVSWYQQTPGQGLQFLFEYFSETQRNKGNFPGRFSGRQFSNSRSEMNVSTLELGDSALYLCASRSTGRHEQFFGPGTRLTVL.

The J gene is TRBJ2-5, the V gene TRBV6-1; no reliable D call. The J call could be wrong; TRBJ2-7 is a better fit for the DNA end. The CDR3 is 13 amino acids. CDR1 is MNHNS, CDR2 SASEGT, per germline. Here the CDR3 DNA reads TGTGCCAGCAGTGAAGGAGGTGCGTACGAGCAGTACTTC. It is translated as CASSEGGAYEQYF.

There are a few counts of this clone. The V call is TRBV6-1, the J call TRBJ2-4; 9 nucleotides align to TRBD1. The CDR3 spans 15 residues. J lost 6 bases, V lost 7 bases, and 10 bases had no gene match. CDR1 is MNHNS and CDR2 is SASEGT in the germline V gene. CDR3 protein: CASTGPDRGVNIQYF. The CDR3 DNA follows: TGTGCCAGCACCGGACCTGACAGGGGGGTAAACATTCAGTACTTC.

The chain links TRBV19 to TRBJ1-2, with D possibly being TRBD1 (6 bases). The CDR3 spans 13 residues. Per the germline V gene, CDR1 is LNHDA and CDR2 is SQIVND (reference sequence). V was clipped by 0 bases and J by 7 bases, with 9 bases between them. The chain's CDR3 is CASSIEVRGGYTF. CDR3 in DNA: TGTGCCAGTAGTATAGAAGTCAGGGGTGGCTACACCTTC. The full variable domain, rest sourced from reference TRBV19 and TRBJ1-2, is DGGITQSPKYLFRKEGQNVTLSCEQNLNHDAMYWYRQDPGQGLRLIYYSQIVNDFQKGDIAEGYSVSREKKESFPLTVTSAQKNPTAFYLCASSIEVRGGYTFGSGTRLTVV.

The V gene is TRBV27, the J gene TRBJ2-2; 10 nucleotides line up with TRBD2. Looked up from germline, CDR1 is MNHEY and CDR2 is SMNVEV (reference sequence). The CDR3 is 15 amino acids. Trimming took 3 bases from V and 6 from J; bases not matched to a gene: 4. The CDR3 nucleotides read TGTGCCAGCAGTTTCAATAGCGGGAGGTCCGGGGAGCTGTTTTTT. This sequence encodes CASSFNSGRSGELFF.

The chain employs TRBV19 and TRBJ1-2, with 7 bases fitting TRBD1. There are 14 residues in the CDR3. After removal of 8 bases from V and 3 bases from J, the junction contained 9 bases not matched to a gene. CDR1 is LNHDA, CDR2 SQIVND, per germline (reference sequence). CDR3 DNA: TGTGCCAGTCTCCAAGGACAGGAGTACTATGGCTACACCTTC. It is translated as CASLQGQEYYGYTF.